These T cell receptor beta chains were read from a single sample in a study of Ad26.COV2.S vaccination and SARS-CoV-2 variants. The data were produced by immunoSEQ multiplex PCR, yet TCRdb's version contains in-frame clones alone and is incomplete. The table lists some 350,000 clones, 70% to 90% of them singletons. The specimen comprised peripheral blood, sampled in a trial of Ad26.COV2.S vaccine versus placebo. The origin of the receptors is a person aged 18-65 years who received the Ad26.COV2.S COVID-19 vaccine or a placebo. CDR3s include the opening cysteine and the closing phenylalanine or tryptophan.

v_gene	j_gene	CDR3aa
TRBV7-2	TRBJ1-5	CASRLQGSNQPQHF
TRBV24-1	TRBJ1-4	CATSGGYTNEKLFF
TRBV5-1	TRBJ2-3	CASSFTGTSGMNTDTQYF
TRBV6-5	TRBJ1-4	CASQGGSATNEKLFF
TRBV30	TRBJ1-2	CAWSTGQHYTF
TRBV14	TRBJ2-3	CASSQRQGTDTQYF
TRBV7-9	TRBJ2-7	CASSPNGWYEQYF
TRBV4-1	TRBJ2-1	CASSQPAGTVNNEQFF
TRBV6-5	TRBJ2-7	CASSYSRGGSYEQYF
TRBV5-6	TRBJ2-7	CASSLPGQGAYEQYF
TRBV28	TRBJ2-5	CASSLSRDRGRETQYF
TRBV5-1	TRBJ2-7	CASSFTGPYEQYF
TRBV5-4	TRBJ1-2	CASSLEDRAYGYTF
TRBV28	TRBJ2-7	CASSLSVQPSGQYF
TRBV6-5	TRBJ1-4	CASSPRTGTEKLFF
TRBV30	TRBJ1-2	CAWSASLIKGYTF
TRBV4-3	TRBJ1-1	CASSQEDGSTEAFF
TRBV30	TRBJ2-7	CAWSKDFTYEQYF
TRBV5-4	TRBJ2-2	CASSNRQDNTGELFF
TRBV19	TRBJ1-3	CASSISGQGGNTIYF
TRBV10-3	TRBJ2-7	CAISEAGEQYF
TRBV5-1	TRBJ2-2	CASSLSYAASNTGELFF
TRBV20-1	TRBJ1-4	CSASGVGTGSLTNEKLFF
TRBV11-2	TRBJ2-7	CASSSVSGTGTSEQYF
TRBV5-4	TRBJ2-5	CASSLASGQGQETQYF
TRBV24-1	TRBJ2-2	CATSDSRQGRTELFF
TRBV24-1	TRBJ2-1	CATSDLLSGEQFF
TRBV7-2	TRBJ1-3	CASSLEMTGPSGNTIYF